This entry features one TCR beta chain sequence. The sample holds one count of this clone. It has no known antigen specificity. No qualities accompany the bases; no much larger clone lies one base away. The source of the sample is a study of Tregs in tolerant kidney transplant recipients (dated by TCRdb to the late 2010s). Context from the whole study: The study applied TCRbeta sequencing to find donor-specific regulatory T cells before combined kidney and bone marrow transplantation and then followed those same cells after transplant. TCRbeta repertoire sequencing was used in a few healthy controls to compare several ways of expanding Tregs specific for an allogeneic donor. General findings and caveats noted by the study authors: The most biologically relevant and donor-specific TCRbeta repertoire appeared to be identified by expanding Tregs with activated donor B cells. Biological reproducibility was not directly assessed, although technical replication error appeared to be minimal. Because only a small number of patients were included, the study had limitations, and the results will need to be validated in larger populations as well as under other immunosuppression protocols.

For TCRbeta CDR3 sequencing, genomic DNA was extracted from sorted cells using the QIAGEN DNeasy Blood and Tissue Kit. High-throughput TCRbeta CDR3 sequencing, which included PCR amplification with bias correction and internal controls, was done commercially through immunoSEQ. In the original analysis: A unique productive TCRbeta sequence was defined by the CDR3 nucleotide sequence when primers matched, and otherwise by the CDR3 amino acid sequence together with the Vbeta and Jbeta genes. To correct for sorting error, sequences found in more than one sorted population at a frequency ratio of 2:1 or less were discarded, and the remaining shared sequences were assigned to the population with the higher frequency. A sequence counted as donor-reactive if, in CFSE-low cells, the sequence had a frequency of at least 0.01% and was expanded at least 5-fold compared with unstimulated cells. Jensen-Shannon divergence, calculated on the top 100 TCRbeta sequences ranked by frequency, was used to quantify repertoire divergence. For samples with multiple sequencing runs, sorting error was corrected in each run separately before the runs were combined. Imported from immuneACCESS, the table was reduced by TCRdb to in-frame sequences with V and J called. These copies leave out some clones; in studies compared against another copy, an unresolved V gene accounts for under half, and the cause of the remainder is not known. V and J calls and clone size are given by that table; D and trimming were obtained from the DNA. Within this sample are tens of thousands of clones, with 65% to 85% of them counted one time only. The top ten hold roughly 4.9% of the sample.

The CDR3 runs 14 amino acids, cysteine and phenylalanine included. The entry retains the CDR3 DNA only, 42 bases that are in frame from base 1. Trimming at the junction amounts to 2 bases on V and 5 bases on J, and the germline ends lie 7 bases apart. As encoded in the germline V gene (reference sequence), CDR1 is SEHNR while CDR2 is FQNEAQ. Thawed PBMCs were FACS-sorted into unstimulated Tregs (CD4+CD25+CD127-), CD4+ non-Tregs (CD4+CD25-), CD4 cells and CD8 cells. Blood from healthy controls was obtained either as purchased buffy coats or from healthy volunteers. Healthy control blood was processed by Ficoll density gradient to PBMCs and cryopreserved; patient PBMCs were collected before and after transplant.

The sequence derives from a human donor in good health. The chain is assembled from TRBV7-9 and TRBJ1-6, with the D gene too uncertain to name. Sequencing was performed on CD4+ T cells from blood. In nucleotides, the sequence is TGTGCCAGCAGCTTATCCGCGAATAATTCACCCCTCCACTTT. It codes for CASSLSANNSPLHF.